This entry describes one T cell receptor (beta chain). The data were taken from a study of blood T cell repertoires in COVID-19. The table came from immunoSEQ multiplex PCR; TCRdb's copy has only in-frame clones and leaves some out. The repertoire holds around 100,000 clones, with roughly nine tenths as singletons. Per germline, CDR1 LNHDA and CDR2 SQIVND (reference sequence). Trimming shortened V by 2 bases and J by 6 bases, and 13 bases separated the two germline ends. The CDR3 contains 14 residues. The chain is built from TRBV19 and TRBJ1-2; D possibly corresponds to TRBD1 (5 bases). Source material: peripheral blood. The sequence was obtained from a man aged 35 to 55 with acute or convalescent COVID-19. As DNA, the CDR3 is TGTGCCAGTAGTATATACGATGGGGCTAATGGCTACACCTTC. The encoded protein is CASSIYDGANGYTF. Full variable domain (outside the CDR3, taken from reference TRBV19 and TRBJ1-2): DGGITQSPKYLFRKEGQNVTLSCEQNLNHDAMYWYRQDPGQGLRLIYYSQIVNDFQKGDIAEGYSVSREKKESFPLTVTSAQKNPTAFYLCASSIYDGANGYTFGSGTRLTVV.